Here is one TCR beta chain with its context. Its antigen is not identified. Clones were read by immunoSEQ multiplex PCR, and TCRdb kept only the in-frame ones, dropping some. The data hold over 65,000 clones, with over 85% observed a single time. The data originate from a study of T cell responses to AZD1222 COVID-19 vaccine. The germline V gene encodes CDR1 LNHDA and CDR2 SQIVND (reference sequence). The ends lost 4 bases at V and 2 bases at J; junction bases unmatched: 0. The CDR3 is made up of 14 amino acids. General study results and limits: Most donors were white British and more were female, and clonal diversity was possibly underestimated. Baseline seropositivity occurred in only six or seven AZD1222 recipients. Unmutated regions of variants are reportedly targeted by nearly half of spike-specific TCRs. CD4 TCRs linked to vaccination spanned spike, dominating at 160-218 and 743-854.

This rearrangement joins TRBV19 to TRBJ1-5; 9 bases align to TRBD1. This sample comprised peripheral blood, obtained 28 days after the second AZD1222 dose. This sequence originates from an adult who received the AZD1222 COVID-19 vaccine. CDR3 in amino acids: CASSRQGGNQPQHF. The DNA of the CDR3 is TGTGCCAGTAGTAGACAGGGGGGCAATCAGCCCCAGCATTTT.